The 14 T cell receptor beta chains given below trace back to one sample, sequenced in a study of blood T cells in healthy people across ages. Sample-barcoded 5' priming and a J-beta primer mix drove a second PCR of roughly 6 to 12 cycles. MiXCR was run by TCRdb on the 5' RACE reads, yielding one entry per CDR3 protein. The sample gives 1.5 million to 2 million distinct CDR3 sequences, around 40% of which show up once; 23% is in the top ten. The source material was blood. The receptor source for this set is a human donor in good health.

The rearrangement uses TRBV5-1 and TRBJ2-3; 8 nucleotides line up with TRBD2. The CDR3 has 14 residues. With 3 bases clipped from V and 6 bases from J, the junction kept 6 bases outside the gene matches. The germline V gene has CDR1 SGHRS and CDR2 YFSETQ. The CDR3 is CASSSGLGSDTQYF. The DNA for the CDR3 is TGCGCCAGCAGCTCGGGACTAGGATCTGATACGCAGTATTTT.

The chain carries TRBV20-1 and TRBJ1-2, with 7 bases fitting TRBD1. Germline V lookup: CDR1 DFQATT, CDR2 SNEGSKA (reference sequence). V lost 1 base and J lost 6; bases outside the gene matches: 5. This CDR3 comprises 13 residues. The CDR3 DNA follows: TGCAGTGCTAGAGCTGGGACAGCGCATGGCTACACCTTC. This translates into CSARAGTAHGYTF.

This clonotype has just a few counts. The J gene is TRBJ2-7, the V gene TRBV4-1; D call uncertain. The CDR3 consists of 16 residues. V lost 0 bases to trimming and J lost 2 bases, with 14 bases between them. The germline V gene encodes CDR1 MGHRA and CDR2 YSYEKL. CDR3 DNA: TGCGCCAGCAGCCAAGAGGCGTTTCTAGAGACCTACGAGCAGTACTTC. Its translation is CASSQEAFLETYEQYF.

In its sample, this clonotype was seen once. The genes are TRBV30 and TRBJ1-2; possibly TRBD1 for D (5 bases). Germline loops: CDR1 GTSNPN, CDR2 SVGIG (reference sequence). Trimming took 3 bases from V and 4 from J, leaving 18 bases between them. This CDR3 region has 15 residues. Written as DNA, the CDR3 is TGTGCCTGGAGCCAGGGAGGAGGGTCAGGCTATGGCTACACCTTC. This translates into CAWSQGGGSGYGYTF.

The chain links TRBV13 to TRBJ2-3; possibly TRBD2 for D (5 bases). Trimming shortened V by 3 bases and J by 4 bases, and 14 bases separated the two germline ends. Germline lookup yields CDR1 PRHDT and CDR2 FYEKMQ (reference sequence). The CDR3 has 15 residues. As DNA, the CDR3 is TGTGCCAGCAGCTTTGGTGGGTACGGGGCAGATACGCAGTATTTT. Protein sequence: CASSFGGYGADTQYF. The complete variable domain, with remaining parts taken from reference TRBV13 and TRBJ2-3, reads AAGVIQSPRHLIKEKRETATLKCYPIPRHDTVYWYQQGPGQDPQFLISFYEKMQSDKGSIPDRFSAQQFSDYHSELNMSSLELGDSALYFCASSFGGYGADTQYFGPGTRLTVL.

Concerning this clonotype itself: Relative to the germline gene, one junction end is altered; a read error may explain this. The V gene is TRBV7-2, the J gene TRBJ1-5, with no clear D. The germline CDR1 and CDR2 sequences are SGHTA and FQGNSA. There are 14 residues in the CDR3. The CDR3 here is CASSLDGVNRPQHF. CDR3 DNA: TGTGCCAGCAGCTTAGACGGTGTCAATCGGCCCCAGCATTTT.

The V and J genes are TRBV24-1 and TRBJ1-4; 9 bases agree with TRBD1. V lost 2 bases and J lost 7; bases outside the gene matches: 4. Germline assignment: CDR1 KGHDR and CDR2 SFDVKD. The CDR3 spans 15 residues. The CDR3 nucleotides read TGTGCCACCAGTGATTCGGGACAGGGAAGTGAAAAACTGTTTTTT. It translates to CATSDSGQGSEKLFF.

CDR3 residues: CASSSKLGWGTEAFF. CDR3 coding DNA: TGTGCCAGCAGCTCGAAGTTGGGCTGGGGCACTGAAGCTTTCTTT. This chain links TRBV7-6 with TRBJ1-1; D unclear. Germline V gene data show CDR1 as SGHVS and CDR2 as FNYEAQ. The CDR3 is made up of 15 amino acids. V lost 4 bases and J 4 bases, leaving 16 bases between the germline ends.

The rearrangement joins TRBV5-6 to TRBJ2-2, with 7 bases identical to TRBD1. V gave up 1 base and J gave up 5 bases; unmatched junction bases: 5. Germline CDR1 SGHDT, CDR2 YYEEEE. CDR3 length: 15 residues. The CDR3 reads CASSLWPGGTGELFF. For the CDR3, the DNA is TGTGCCAGCAGCTTGTGGCCAGGGGGTACCGGGGAGCTGTTTTTT.

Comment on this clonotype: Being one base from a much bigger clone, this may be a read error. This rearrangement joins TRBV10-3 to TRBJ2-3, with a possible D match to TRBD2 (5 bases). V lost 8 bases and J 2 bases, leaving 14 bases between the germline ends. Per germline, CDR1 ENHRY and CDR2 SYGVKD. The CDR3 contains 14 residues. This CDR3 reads CAIEGRQHTDTQYF. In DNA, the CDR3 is TGTGCCATCGAGGGCAGGCAGCACACAGATACGCAGTATTTT.

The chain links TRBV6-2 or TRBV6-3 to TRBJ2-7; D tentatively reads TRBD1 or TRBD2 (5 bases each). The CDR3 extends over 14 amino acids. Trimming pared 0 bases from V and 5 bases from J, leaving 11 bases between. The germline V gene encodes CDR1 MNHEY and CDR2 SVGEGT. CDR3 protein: CASSYSIEGHEQYF. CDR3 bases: TGTGCCAGCAGTTACTCGATTGAGGGACACGAGCAGTACTTC.

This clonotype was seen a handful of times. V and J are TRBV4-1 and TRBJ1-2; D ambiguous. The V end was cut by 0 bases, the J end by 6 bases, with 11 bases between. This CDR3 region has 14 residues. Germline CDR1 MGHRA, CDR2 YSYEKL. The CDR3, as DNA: TGCGCCAGCAGCCAAGATTTGTCCAACAATGGCTACACCTTC. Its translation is CASSQDLSNNGYTF.

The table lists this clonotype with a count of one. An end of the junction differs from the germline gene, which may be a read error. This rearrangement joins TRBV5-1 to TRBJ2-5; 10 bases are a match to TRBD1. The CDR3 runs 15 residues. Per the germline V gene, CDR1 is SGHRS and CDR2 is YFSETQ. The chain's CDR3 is CASSLGQGAFHEQYF. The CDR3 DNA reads TGCGCCAGCAGCTTGGGACAGGGGGCTTTCCATGAGCAGTATTTC.

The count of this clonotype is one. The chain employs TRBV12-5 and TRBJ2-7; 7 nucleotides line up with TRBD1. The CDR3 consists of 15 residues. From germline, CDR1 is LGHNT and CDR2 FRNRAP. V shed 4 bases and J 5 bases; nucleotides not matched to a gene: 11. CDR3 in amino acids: CASGSGTVPPHEQYF. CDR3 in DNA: TGTGCTAGTGGTTCAGGGACAGTCCCTCCCCACGAGCAGTACTTC. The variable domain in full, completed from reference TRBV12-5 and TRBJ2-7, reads DARVTQTPRHKVTEMGQEVTMRCQPILGHNTVFWYRQTMMQGLELLAYFRNRAPLDDSGMPKDRFSAEMPDATLATLKIQPSEPRDSAVYFCASGSGTVPPHEQYFGPGTRLTVT.